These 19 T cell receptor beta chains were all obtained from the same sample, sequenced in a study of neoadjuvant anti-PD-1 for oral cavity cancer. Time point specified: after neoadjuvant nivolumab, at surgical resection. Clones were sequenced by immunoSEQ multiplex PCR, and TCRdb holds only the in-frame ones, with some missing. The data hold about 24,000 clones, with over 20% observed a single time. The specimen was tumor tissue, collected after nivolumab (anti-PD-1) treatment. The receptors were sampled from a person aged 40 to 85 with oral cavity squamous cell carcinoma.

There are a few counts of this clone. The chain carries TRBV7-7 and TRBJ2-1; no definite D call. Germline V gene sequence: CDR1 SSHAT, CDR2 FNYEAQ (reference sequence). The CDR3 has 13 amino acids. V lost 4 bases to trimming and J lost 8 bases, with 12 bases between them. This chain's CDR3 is CASSSFSGYEQFF. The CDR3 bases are TGTGCCAGCAGCTCGTTTAGTGGCTATGAGCAGTTCTTC.

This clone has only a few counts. CDR3 loop: CASSLNQETQYF. CDR3 bases: TGTGCCAGCAGTCTGAACCAAGAGACCCAGTACTTC. The rearrangement links TRBV11-1 to TRBJ2-5, with D unclear. Germline assignment: CDR1 SGHAT and CDR2 FQDESV (reference sequence). Between the trimmed V and J ends, which lost 6 bases and 0 bases, there was a span of 5 bases. The CDR3 totals 12 residues.

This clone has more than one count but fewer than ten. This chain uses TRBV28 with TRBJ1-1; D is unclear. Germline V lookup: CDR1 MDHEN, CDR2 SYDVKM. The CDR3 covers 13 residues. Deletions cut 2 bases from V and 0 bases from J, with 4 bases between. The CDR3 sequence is CASSLPLNTEAFF. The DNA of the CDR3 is TGTGCCAGCAGTTTACCTCTGAACACTGAAGCTTTCTTT.

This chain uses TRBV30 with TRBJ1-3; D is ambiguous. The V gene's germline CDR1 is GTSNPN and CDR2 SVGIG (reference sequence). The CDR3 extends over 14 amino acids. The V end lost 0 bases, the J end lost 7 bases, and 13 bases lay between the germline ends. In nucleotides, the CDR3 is TGTGCCTGGAGTGTACAACCGTTAGGGAACACCATATATTTT. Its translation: CAWSVQPLGNTIYF.

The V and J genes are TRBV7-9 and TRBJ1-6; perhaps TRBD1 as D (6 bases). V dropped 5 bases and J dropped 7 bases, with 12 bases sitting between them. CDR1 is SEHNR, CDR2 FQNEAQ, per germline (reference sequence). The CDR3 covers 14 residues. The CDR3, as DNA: TGTGCCAGCAGCCCAGGACAGAAAAATTCACCCCTCCACTTT. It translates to CASSPGQKNSPLHF.

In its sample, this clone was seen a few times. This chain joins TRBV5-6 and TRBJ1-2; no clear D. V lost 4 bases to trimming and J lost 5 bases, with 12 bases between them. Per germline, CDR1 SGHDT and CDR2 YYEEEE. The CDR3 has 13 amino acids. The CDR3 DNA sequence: TGTGCCAGCAGCCCGCCCCATACATATGGCTACACCTTC. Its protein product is CASSPPHTYGYTF.

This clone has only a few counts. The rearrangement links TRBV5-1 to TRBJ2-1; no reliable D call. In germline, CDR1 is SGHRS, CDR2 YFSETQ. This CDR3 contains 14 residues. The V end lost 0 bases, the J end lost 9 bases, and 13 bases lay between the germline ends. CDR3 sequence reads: CASSLGYWVGEQFF. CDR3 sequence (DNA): TGCGCCAGCAGCTTGGGATACTGGGTGGGTGAGCAGTTCTTC.

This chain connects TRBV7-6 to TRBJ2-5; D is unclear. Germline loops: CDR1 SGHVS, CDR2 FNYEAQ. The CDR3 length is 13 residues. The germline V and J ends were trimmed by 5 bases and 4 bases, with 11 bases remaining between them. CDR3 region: CASSLVAVETQYF. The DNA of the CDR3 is TGTGCCAGCAGCCTGGTGGCGGTAGAGACCCAGTACTTC.

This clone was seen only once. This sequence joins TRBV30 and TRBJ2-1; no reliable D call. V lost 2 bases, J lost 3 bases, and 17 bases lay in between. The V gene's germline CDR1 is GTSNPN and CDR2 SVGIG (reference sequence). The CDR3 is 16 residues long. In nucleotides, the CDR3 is TGTGCCTGGAGTACCCCCGACTTAGCACGCTACAATGAGCAGTTCTTC. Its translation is CAWSTPDLARYNEQFF.

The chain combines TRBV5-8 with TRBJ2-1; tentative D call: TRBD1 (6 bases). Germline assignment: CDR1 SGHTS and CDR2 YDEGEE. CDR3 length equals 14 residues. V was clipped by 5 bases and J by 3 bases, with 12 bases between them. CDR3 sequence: CASRKGQNYNEQFF. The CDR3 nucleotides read TGTGCCAGCAGAAAAGGACAGAACTACAATGAGCAGTTCTTC.

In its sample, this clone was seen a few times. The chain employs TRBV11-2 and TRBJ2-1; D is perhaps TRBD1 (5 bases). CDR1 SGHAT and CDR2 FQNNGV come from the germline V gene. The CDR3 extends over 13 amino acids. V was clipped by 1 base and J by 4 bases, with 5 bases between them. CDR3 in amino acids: CASSLAGYNEQFF. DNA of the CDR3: TGTGCCAGCAGCTTAGCAGGGTACAATGAGCAGTTCTTC.

The CDR3, as DNA: TGTGCCAGCAGTCTTAGTAGGGGAGGGACTGAAGCTTTCTTT. Its protein product is CASSLSRGGTEAFF. V gene TRBV27 combines with J gene TRBJ1-1; TRBD1 might be the D (5 bases). Between the trimmed V and J ends, which lost 5 bases and 5 bases, there was a span of 15 bases. Germline V CDR1 and CDR2: MNHEY, SMNVEV (reference sequence). The CDR3 runs to 14 residues.

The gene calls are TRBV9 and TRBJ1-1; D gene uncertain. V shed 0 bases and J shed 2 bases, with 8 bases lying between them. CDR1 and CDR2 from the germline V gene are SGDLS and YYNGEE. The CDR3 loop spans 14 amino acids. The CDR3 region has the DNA TGTGCCAGCAGCGTAGTTGCCCCAAACACTGAAGCTTTCTTT. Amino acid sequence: CASSVVAPNTEAFF.

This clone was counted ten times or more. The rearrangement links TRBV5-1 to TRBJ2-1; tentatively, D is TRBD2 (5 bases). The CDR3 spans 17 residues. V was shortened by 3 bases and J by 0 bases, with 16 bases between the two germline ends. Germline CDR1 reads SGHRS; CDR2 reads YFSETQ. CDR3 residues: CASSSSSAAYSYNEQFF. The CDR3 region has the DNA TGCGCCAGCAGCTCCTCGTCAGCGGCTTACTCCTACAATGAGCAGTTCTTC.

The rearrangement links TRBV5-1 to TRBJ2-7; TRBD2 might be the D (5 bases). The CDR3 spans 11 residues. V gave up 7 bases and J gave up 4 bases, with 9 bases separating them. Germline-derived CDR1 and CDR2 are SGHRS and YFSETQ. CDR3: CASGSGYEQYF. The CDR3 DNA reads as TGCGCCAGCGGTTCGGGATACGAGCAGTACTTC.

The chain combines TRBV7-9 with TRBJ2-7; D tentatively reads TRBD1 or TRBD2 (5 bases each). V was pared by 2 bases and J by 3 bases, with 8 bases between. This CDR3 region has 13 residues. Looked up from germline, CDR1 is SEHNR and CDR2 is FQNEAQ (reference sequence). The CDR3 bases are TGTGCCAGCAGCTTAAGTGGGGGCTACGAGCAGTACTTC. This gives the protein CASSLSGGYEQYF.

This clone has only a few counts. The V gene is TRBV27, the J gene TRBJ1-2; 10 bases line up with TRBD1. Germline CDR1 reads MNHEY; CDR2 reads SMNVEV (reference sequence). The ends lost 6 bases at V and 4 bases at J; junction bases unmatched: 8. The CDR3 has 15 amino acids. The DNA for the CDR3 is TGTGCCAGCAGATTGGGGACAGGGGAAGGCTATGGCTACACCTTC. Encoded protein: CASRLGTGEGYGYTF.

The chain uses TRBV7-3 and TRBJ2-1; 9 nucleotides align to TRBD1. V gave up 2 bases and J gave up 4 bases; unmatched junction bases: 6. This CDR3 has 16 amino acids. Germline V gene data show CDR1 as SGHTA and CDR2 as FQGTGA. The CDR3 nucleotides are TGTGCCAGCAGCTTAGTAGTGACAGGGGGTTACAATGAGCAGTTCTTC. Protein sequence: CASSLVVTGGYNEQFF. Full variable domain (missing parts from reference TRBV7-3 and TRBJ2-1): GAGVSQTPSNKVTEKGKYVELRCDPISGHTALYWYRQSLGQGPEFLIYFQGTGAADDSGLPNDRFFAVRPEGSVSTLKIQRTERGDSAVYLCASSLVVTGGYNEQFFGPGTRLTVL.

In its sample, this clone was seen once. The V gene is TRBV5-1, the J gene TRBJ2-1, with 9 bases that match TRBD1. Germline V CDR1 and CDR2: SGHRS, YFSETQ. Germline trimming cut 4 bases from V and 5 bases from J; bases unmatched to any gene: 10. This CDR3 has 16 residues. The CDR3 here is CASSIGAGTGNNEQFF. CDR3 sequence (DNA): TGCGCCAGCAGCATTGGGGCCGGGACAGGGAACAATGAGCAGTTCTTC.